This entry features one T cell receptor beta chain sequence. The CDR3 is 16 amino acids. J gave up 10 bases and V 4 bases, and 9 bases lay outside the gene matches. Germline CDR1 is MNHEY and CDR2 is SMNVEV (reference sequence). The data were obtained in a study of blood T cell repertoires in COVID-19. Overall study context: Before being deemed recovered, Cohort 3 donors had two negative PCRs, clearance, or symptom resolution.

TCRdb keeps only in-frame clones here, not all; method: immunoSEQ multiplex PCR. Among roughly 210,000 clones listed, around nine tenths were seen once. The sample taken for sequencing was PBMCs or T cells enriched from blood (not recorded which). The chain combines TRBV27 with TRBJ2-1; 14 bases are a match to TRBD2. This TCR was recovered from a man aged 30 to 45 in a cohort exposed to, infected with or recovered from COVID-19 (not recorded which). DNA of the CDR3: TGTGCCAGCAGTTCGCGACTAGCGGGAGGGCCAAGGGAGCAGTTCTTC. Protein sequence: CASSSRLAGGPREQFF.